The clone carrying this TCR beta chain was counted ten times or more. This specimen belongs to a study of identical twins. Unique molecular identifiers were present on the cDNA, which also gained a universal primer site by template switching. TCRdb recomputed calls from the 5' RACE reads with MiXCR, one row per CDR3 protein. The sample lists a few hundred thousand distinct CDR3 sequences; just under 10% were seen once. Germline loops: CDR1 SGHTA, CDR2 FQGNSA. The J segment lost 6 bases and the V segment lost 6 bases, leaving 11 bases of the junction unmatched. CDR3 length: 15 amino acids. The sample was also linked to a second study, of yellow fever vaccine responses in identical twins.

This clonotype was sampled from a woman in her late teens or twenties in good health. The specimen was PBMCs. The gene calls are TRBV7-2 and TRBJ2-1, with TRBD1 matching over 7 bases. CDR3 coding DNA: TGTGCCAGCAGACCTGACAGGGTGGGGAGCAATGAGCAGTTCTTC. This encodes CASRPDRVGSNEQFF.